The 29 T cell receptor beta chains below all came from one sample that was sequenced in a study of cytomegalovirus exposure and HLA in healthy donors. PCR employed 60 Vbeta and 13 Jbeta primers. The repertoire was sequenced with immunoSEQ multiplex PCR; TCRdb's copy has only in-frame clones and lacks some. Found here are roughly 200,000 clones, around 75% of them singletons; the top ten hold approximately 1.8%. Sequencing used PBMCs. The receptors stem from a woman under 40 in good health and CMV-seronegative.

The rearrangement joins TRBV7-9 to TRBJ2-1; 10 nucleotides agree with TRBD1. CDR1 and CDR2 (germline): SEHNR, FQNEAQ (reference sequence). The CDR3 length is 15 residues. V trimming: 4 bases; J trimming: 6 bases; junction bases outside the gene matches: 6. CDR3 region: CASSYRTGGINEQFF. CDR3 in DNA: TGTGCCAGCAGCTACCGGACAGGGGGTATCAATGAGCAGTTCTTC.

V gene TRBV2 combines with J gene TRBJ2-5, with 9 bases that match TRBD2. The ends lost 7 bases at V and 5 bases at J; junction bases unmatched: 11. Germline V CDR1 and CDR2: SNHLY, FYNNEI. CDR3 size: 15 residues. The CDR3 region is CASTGGGGAIETQYF. CDR3 coding DNA: TGTGCCAGCACCGGAGGCGGGGGGGCGATTGAGACCCAGTACTTC.

This rearrangement joins TRBV7-8 to TRBJ2-1; possibly TRBD2 for D (6 bases). V was pared by 2 bases and J by 7 bases, with 15 bases between. Germline CDR1 and CDR2: SGHVS and FQNEAQ. The CDR3 is 15 amino acids. The CDR3 bases are TGTGCCAGCAGCTTATGGGTAGCGGAAAAGAATGAGCAGTTCTTC. This encodes CASSLWVAEKNEQFF. Full variable domain (missing parts from reference TRBV7-8 and TRBJ2-1): GAGVSQSPRYKVAKRGQDVALRCDPISGHVSLFWYQQALGQGPEFLTYFQNEAQLDKSGLPSDRFFAERPEGSVSTLKIQRTQQEDSAVYLCASSLWVAEKNEQFFGPGTRLTVL.

This clone was observed a single time. The chain has TRBV6-6 and TRBJ1-4; TRBD1 agrees at 7 bases. Germline V gene lookup returns CDR1 MNHNY and CDR2 SVGAGI (reference sequence). V gave up 2 bases and J gave up 5 bases; unmatched junction bases: 5. The CDR3 runs to 15 residues. CDR3 loop: CASSYEGTENEKLFF. Written as DNA, the CDR3 is TGTGCCAGCAGTTACGAGGGGACAGAGAATGAAAAACTGTTTTTT.

Only one count was recorded for this clone. The V call is TRBV6-5, the J call TRBJ2-7, with TRBD2 as a possible D gene (7 bases). The germline V and J ends were trimmed by 7 bases and 2 bases, with 15 bases remaining between them. CDR1 and CDR2 from the germline V gene are MNHEY and SVGAGI. The CDR3 extends over 14 amino acids. Here the CDR3 reads CASTPGGGTYEQYF. The CDR3 coding sequence is TGTGCCAGCACCCCGGGGGGCGGAACCTACGAGCAGTACTTC.

This clone occurred once. The CDR3 nucleotides are TGTGCCAGCAGCTATGGGACAGGAGAGACCCAGTACTTC. Translating it yields CASSYGTGETQYF. This chain links TRBV11-2 with TRBJ2-5; 8 bases are a match to TRBD1. The CDR3 consists of 13 residues. Germline lookup yields CDR1 SGHAT and CDR2 FQNNGV. The V and J ends lost 4 bases and 4 bases, in that order; junction bases with no gene match: 2. Variable domain in full (rest from reference TRBV11-2 and TRBJ2-5): EAGVAQSPRYKIIEKRQSVAFWCNPISGHATLYWYQQILGQGPKLLIQFQNNGVVDDSQLPKDRFSAERLKGVDSTLKIQPAKLEDSAVYLCASSYGTGETQYFGPGTRLLVL.

This chain joins TRBV4-1 and TRBJ2-7; a possible D gene is TRBD1 (5 bases). The length of the CDR3 is 15 residues. Trimming took 0 bases from V and 1 from J, leaving 10 bases between them. CDR1 MGHRA and CDR2 YSYEKL come from the germline V gene. The CDR3 coding sequence is TGCGCCAGCAGCCAAGATAGGGGAACTTCCTACGAGCAGTACTTC. It specifies CASSQDRGTSYEQYF.

As DNA, the CDR3 is TGCGCCAGCAGCCGCATTGGAGGACTAGCGGGAGCCTTTGGGGAGACCCAGTACTTC. Translating it yields CASSRIGGLAGAFGETQYF. V usage is TRBV4-1 and J usage is TRBJ2-5; TRBD2 agrees at 13 bases. The V gene's germline CDR1 is MGHRA and CDR2 YSYEKL. The CDR3 is 19 amino acids. The junction had 16 bases not matched to a gene; V was cut back by 4 bases and J by 5 bases.

In its sample, this clone was seen a few times. One junction end disagrees with the germline gene, perhaps due to a read error. The chain has TRBV4-2 and TRBJ2-2; 7 bases map to TRBD1. The germline gives CDR1 LGHNA, CDR2 YNFKEQ. The CDR3 length is 16 residues. This chain's CDR3 is CASSLKDRANAGELFF. CDR3 DNA sequence: TGTGCCAGCAGCCTCAAAGACAGGGCGAACGCCGGGGAGCTGTTTTTT.

The chain is built from TRBV18 and TRBJ1-4; D unclear. The CDR3 is 11 amino acids. Germline CDR1 is KGHSH and CDR2 is LQKENI. V lost 3 bases and J lost 8, with 4 bases in between. The DNA for the CDR3 is TGTGCCAGCTCACCGAGCGAAAAACTGTTTTTT. Protein: CASSPSEKLFF.

This clone came up once. CDR3 DNA: TGTGCCAGCAGCTCGGCGGGGTACTACGAGCAGTACTTC. Translation gives CASSSAGYYEQYF. The chain carries TRBV11-2 and TRBJ2-7, with a possible D match to TRBD2 (6 bases). Trimming stripped 4 bases from V and 3 bases from J, with 10 bases between. The V gene's germline CDR1 is SGHAT and CDR2 FQNNGV. The CDR3 sequence is 13 residues long.

The chain is built from TRBV7-9 and TRBJ2-5, with 13 bases aligning to TRBD2. The CDR3 loop spans 17 amino acids. The germline V gene encodes CDR1 SEHNR and CDR2 FQNEAQ (reference sequence). After removal of 5 bases from V and 2 bases from J, the junction contained 8 bases not matched to a gene. This CDR3 reads CASSPPTSGGWQETQYF. In nucleotides, the CDR3 is TGTGCCAGCAGCCCGCCGACTAGCGGGGGGTGGCAAGAGACCCAGTACTTC.

This clone was seen many times. The chain uses TRBV11-2 and TRBJ2-7; 7 bases fit TRBD1. CDR1 and CDR2 (germline): SGHAT, FQNNGV. Trimming removed 4 bases from V and 2 bases from J; junction bases left unmatched: 8. The CDR3 length is 15 residues. CDR3 DNA sequence: TGTGCCAGCAGCTCTTCCGCAGGGGGTCCCTACGAGCAGTACTTC. This encodes CASSSSAGGPYEQYF.

The CDR3 here is CASSVVDRENNEQFF. The CDR3 nucleotides are TGTGCCAGCAGCGTAGTCGACAGGGAGAACAATGAGCAGTTCTTC. The chain uses TRBV9 and TRBJ2-1, with 7 bases that match TRBD1. The CDR3 contains 15 residues. Germline loops: CDR1 SGDLS, CDR2 YYNGEE. V shed 0 bases, J shed 5 bases, and the junction held 5 bases outside the gene matches.

This clone was observed a handful of times. The chain joins TRBV4-2 to TRBJ2-1; 11 positions agree with TRBD2. Trimming took 6 bases from V and 3 from J; bases not matched to a gene: 7. The CDR3 has 16 amino acids. Germline V gives CDR1 LGHNA, CDR2 YNFKEQ. The CDR3 bases are TGTGCCAGCAGTACGGATAGCGGGGGGGGCTACAATGAGCAGTTCTTC. Protein product: CASSTDSGGGYNEQFF.

V gene TRBV13 combines with J gene TRBJ2-1, with 7 nucleotides matching TRBD1. V trimming: 3 bases; J trimming: 0 bases; junction bases outside the gene matches: 5. This CDR3 is built from 16 residues. CDR1 is PRHDT and CDR2 is FYEKMQ in the germline V gene (reference sequence). The CDR3 sequence is CASSFSTGNSYNEQFF. The CDR3 nucleotides read TGTGCCAGCAGCTTTTCGACAGGGAACTCCTACAATGAGCAGTTCTTC.

Here the CDR3 DNA reads TGTGCCAGCAGCCCCGAAAGGGGGCTCTACGAGCAGTACTTC. It encodes CASSPERGLYEQYF. The V and J genes are TRBV9 and TRBJ2-7; 7 nucleotides agree with TRBD1. Germline values: CDR1 SGDLS, CDR2 YYNGEE. The trim removed 4 bases at V and 3 bases at J, leaving 7 bases unmatched. This CDR3 has 14 residues.

The V gene is TRBV27, the J gene TRBJ1-4, with D unclear. The CDR3 totals 15 residues. Germline assignment: CDR1 MNHEY and CDR2 SMNVEV (reference sequence). Trimming stripped 1 base from V and 0 bases from J, with 6 bases between. The CDR3 nucleotides are TGTGCCAGCAGTTTATACTCTGCAACTAATGAAAAACTGTTTTTT. This sequence encodes CASSLYSATNEKLFF.

This clone was seen a few times. The chain is built from TRBV12-5 and TRBJ1-2, with D hard to call. Deletions cut 5 bases from V and 5 bases from J, with 9 bases between. Looked up from germline, CDR1 is LGHNT and CDR2 is FRNRAP. This CDR3 comprises 12 residues. Written as DNA, the CDR3 is TGTGCTAGTGGTGGGCAGGCGTATGGCTACACCTTC. Its translation: CASGGQAYGYTF. Full variable domain (remainder filled in from reference TRBV12-5 and TRBJ1-2): DARVTQTPRHKVTEMGQEVTMRCQPILGHNTVFWYRQTMMQGLELLAYFRNRAPLDDSGMPKDRFSAEMPDATLATLKIQPSEPRDSAVYFCASGGQAYGYTFGSGTRLTVV.

This clone has a single count. The V and J genes are TRBV30 and TRBJ2-5; 10 nucleotides align to TRBD2. V was clipped by 4 bases and J by 5 bases; unmatched bases: 13. The CDR3 has 16 amino acids. The germline V gene has CDR1 GTSNPN and CDR2 SVGIG (reference sequence). CDR3 protein: CAWNWGLAGVRETQYF. CDR3 nucleotides: TGTGCCTGGAACTGGGGTCTAGCGGGAGTCCGGGAGACCCAGTACTTC.

V and J are TRBV15 and TRBJ1-1; D ambiguous. This CDR3 has 16 amino acids. Trimming pared 0 bases from V and 4 bases from J, leaving 15 bases between. Germline values: CDR1 LNHNV, CDR2 YYDKDF (reference sequence). Written as DNA, the CDR3 is TGTGCCACCAGCAGAGATAGGACTCCGAAGGGCACTGAAGCTTTCTTT. Translated: CATSRDRTPKGTEAFF.

This sequence joins TRBV7-2 and TRBJ2-5; 7 nucleotides agree with TRBD1. The V gene's germline CDR1 is SGHTA and CDR2 FQGNSA. The trim removed 5 bases at V and 6 bases at J, leaving 9 bases unmatched. The CDR3 extends over 14 amino acids. The CDR3 is CASSIDRVGKTQYF. CDR3 in DNA: TGTGCCAGCAGCATAGACAGGGTAGGAAAGACCCAGTACTTC.

This chain links TRBV6-5 with TRBJ1-1; TRBD1 matches 9 bases. Trimming at V came to 6 bases and at J to 0 bases, leaving 2 bases not matched to a gene. In germline, CDR1 is MNHEY, CDR2 SVGAGI. The CDR3 runs 14 residues. The CDR3 DNA reads TGTGCCAGCAGGGGACAGGGAATGAACACTGAAGCTTTCTTT. It specifies CASRGQGMNTEAFF.

The chain couples TRBV27 to TRBJ1-2; D is ambiguous. V dropped 5 bases and J dropped 0 bases, with 10 bases sitting between them. The CDR3 spans 14 residues. CDR1 is MNHEY and CDR2 is SMNVEV in the germline V gene (reference sequence). The CDR3 nucleotides are TGTGCCAGCAGTCCTCGGGTGTCTAACTATGGCTACACCTTC. This codes for CASSPRVSNYGYTF.

V is TRBV7-9 and J is TRBJ2-2; D gene uncertain. This CDR3 contains 12 residues. The germline V and J ends were trimmed by 5 bases and 3 bases, with 4 bases remaining between them. The V gene's germline CDR1 is SEHNR and CDR2 FQNEAQ (reference sequence). The CDR3, as DNA: TGTGCCAGCAGCATCGACACCGGGGAGCTGTTTTTT. This codes for CASSIDTGELFF.

The V and J genes are TRBV11-3 and TRBJ2-7; 9 bases are a match to TRBD2. Trimming took 3 bases from V and 6 from J; bases not matched to a gene: 6. Germline V gene lookup returns CDR1 SGHNT and CDR2 YENEEA. This CDR3 is built from 14 residues. The DNA for the CDR3 is TGTGCCAGCAGCTTGGGGGCTAGCGGGACCGAGCAGTACTTC. Translating gives CASSLGASGTEQYF.

The J gene is TRBJ2-5, the V gene TRBV5-1, with 13 bases aligning to TRBD2. This CDR3 spans 16 amino acids. V gave up 4 bases and J gave up 2 bases; unmatched junction bases: 5. Germline-derived CDR1 and CDR2 are SGHRS and YFSETQ. CDR3 protein: CASSGGLAGLQETQYF. Written as DNA, the CDR3 is TGCGCCAGCAGCGGGGGACTAGCGGGGCTTCAAGAGACCCAGTACTTC.

The chain recombines TRBV7-2 with TRBJ2-2; 7 bases match TRBD2. V lost 2 bases and J lost 2; bases outside the gene matches: 14. The CDR3 length is 19 residues. Germline assignment: CDR1 SGHTA and CDR2 FQGNSA. CDR3 residues: CASSLSLGWTRVNTGELFF. The DNA of the CDR3 is TGTGCCAGCAGCTTATCCTTAGGGTGGACTAGGGTAAACACCGGGGAGCTGTTTTTT.

This clone came up a few times. This chain links TRBV6-1 with TRBJ1-5, with D possibly matching TRBD1 (5 bases). Per germline, CDR1 MNHNS and CDR2 SASEGT. This CDR3 is built from 11 residues. Trimming cost V 5 bases and J 11 bases, with 10 bases left between them. The CDR3 is CASSPSGAQHF. Here the CDR3 DNA reads TGTGCCAGCAGTCCCTCGGGGGCCCAGCATTTT.